This T cell receptor (beta chain) was documented in a study of blood T cell repertoires in COVID-19. Study context: The United States, Italy and Spain provided the acute and convalescent COVID-19 samples. The cDNA or gDNA used as material had been derived from T cells, B-cell-depleted T cells, or PBMCs.

This CDR3 comprises 15 residues. After removal of 7 bases from V and 10 bases from J, the junction contained 16 bases not matched to a gene. CDR1 and CDR2 (germline): LNHDA, SQIVND (reference sequence). How the authors handled the data: Amplification from reference gene primers served as the basis for estimated nucleated cell counts. Here immunoSEQ multiplex PCR was the method, and the copy in TCRdb shows in-frame clones only, minus some. V and J calls and clone size are copied from that table; D and trimming were computed from the DNA. This table has roughly 100,000 clones, about four fifths appearing once.

Sequencing input: peripheral blood. The receptor comes from a man in his sixties with acute or convalescent COVID-19. The chain couples TRBV19 to TRBJ1-1, with 9 bases aligning to TRBD1. The CDR3 DNA is TGTGCCAGTACCGATCAGGGGAGGGGACAGGGCCCAGCTTTCTTT. It codes for CASTDQGRGQGPAFF.